This record covers a single TCR beta chain. Its antigen is undetermined. No vitiligo treatment was given during the prior three months. Germline lookup yields CDR1 SGHRS and CDR2 YFSETQ. Trimming pared 5 bases from V and 1 base from J, leaving 10 bases between. The CDR3 loop spans 13 amino acids. This entry comes from a study of resident and recirculating memory T cells in vitiligo. Background on the study: Genomic DNA was extracted from whole homogenized samples, with no cell sorting.

Broader study findings: Vitiligo lesions lacked a unique dominant clone, and clonality varied. Non-conserved TCRs across sites and patients suggested distinct clones per lesion.

The table came from immunoSEQ multiplex PCR; TCRdb's copy has only in-frame clones and leaves some out. The sample lists tens of thousands of clones, approximately 90% seen once, with 4.9% in the top ten. This TCR was sampled from a male donor with vitiligo. V is TRBV5-1 and J is TRBJ2-7; TRBD1 is a possible D gene (6 bases). Material: blood. In nucleotides, the CDR3 is TGCGCCAGCAGGGTCGGACAGTCCTACGAGCAGTACTTC. This gives the protein CASRVGQSYEQYF.